These T cell receptor beta chains were read from a single sample in a study of blood T cell repertoires in COVID-19. The protocol was immunoSEQ multiplex PCR, while the TCRdb copy is restricted to in-frame clones and leaves out a portion. The sample yields approximately 94,000 clones, 85% to 90% seen once. The sequenced sample consisted of peripheral blood. These receptors were collected from a human donor in a cohort sampled during active COVID-19. The CDR3 runs from the conserved cysteine through the conserved F or W. D genes are given only for firm matches. A row's size may be missing; if present it is once, few, many or a size class.

CDR3 length,J gene,D gene,V gene,clone size,CDR3 protein,CDR3 DNA
16,TRBJ1-4,.,TRBV9,.,CASSVGLGATNEKLFF,TGTGCCAGCAGCGTAGGTTTGGGGGCGACTAATGAAAAACTGTTTTTT
15,TRBJ2-3,.,TRBV19,.,CASRGSPSGTDTQYF,TGTGCCAGTAGGGGGAGTCCGTCCGGCACAGATACGCAGTATTTT
13,TRBJ1-2,TRBD1,TRBV7-9,.,CASSGQGLEGYTF,TGTGCCAGCAGCGGACAGGGTTTGGAAGGCTACACCTTC
14,TRBJ1-1,TRBD1,TRBV7-2,.,CASSTGQGWTEAFF,TGTGCCAGCAGCACAGGACAGGGCTGGACTGAAGCTTTCTTT
15,TRBJ2-7,TRBD1,TRBV6-1,.,CASSEFTGGTYEQYF,TGTGCCAGCAGTGAATTCACAGGGGGAACCTACGAGCAGTACTTC
15,TRBJ1-2,.,TRBV2,.,CASSKGVLDSYGYTF,TGTGCCAGCAGTAAGGGGGTTTTAGATTCCTATGGCTACACCTTC
19,TRBJ2-3,TRBD2,TRBV4-1,once,CASSHPGLAGGIDTDTQYF,TGCGCCAGCAGCCATCCCGGACTAGCGGGGGGGATCGACACAGATACGCAGTATTTT
18,TRBJ2-4,TRBD2,TRBV13,.,CASSTRRGGVIAKNIQYF,TGTGCCAGCAGCACCCGGAGGGGAGGGGTAATAGCCAAAAACATTCAGTACTTC
15,TRBJ2-3,TRBD2,TRBV5-6,few,CASSLSSGYTDTQYF,TGTGCCAGCAGCTTGTCTAGCGGGTACACAGATACGCAGTATTTT
20,TRBJ2-2,.,TRBV24-1,.,CATSYKPGLIGVGDTGELFF,TGTGCCACCAGCTACAAGCCGGGACTTATCGGAGTTGGCGACACCGGGGAGCTGTTTTTT
17,TRBJ1-1,TRBD1,TRBV18,.,CASSPSQGVLGGTEAFF,TGTGCCAGCTCACCAAGCCAGGGGGTTCTGGGGGGCACTGAAGCTTTCTTT
13,TRBJ1-2,.,TRBV7-2,.,CASSLEAGYGYTF,TGTGCCAGCAGCTTAGAGGCAGGCTATGGCTACACCTTC
16,TRBJ2-3,TRBD1,TRBV30,.,CAWSTQTGGGTDTQYF,TGTGCCTGGAGTACTCAGACAGGGGGAGGCACAGATACGCAGTATTTT
9,TRBJ2-7,.,TRBV27,.,CATRGEQYF,TGTGCCACCCGGGGGGAGCAGTACTTC
15,TRBJ2-7,TRBD2,TRBV5-1,.,CASSPTSGGSYEQYF,TGCGCCAGCAGCCCCACTAGCGGGGGTTCCTACGAGCAGTACTTC
15,TRBJ1-3,TRBD1,TRBV19,.,CASSMDRGSGNTIYF,TGTGCCAGTAGTATGGACAGGGGTTCTGGAAACACCATATATTTT